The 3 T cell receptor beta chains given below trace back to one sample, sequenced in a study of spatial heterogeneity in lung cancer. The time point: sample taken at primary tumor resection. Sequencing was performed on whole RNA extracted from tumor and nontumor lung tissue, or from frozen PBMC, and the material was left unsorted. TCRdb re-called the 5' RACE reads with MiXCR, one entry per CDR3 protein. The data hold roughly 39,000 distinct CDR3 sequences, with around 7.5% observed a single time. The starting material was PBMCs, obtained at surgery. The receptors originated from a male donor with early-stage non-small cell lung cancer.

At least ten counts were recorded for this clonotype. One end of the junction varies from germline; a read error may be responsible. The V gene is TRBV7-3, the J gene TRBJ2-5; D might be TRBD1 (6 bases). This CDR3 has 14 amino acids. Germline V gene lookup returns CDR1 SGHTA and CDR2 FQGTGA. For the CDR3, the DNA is TGTGCCAGCAGCCCCGGACAGAGCAGAGAGCCCCAGTACTTC. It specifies CASSPGQSREPQYF. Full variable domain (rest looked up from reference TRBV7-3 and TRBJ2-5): GAGVSQTPSNKVTEKGKYVELRCDPISGHTALYWYRQSLGQGPEFLIYFQGTGAADDSGLPNDRFFAVRPEGSVSTLKIQRTERGDSAVYLCASSPGQSREPQYFGPGTRLLVL.

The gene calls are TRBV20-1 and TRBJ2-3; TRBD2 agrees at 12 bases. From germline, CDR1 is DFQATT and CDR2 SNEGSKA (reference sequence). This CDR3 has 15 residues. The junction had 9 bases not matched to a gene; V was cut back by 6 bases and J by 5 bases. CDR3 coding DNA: TGCAGTGCCTCGAAGACTAGCGGGGGAGGAGATACGCAGTATTTT. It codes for CSASKTSGGGDTQYF.

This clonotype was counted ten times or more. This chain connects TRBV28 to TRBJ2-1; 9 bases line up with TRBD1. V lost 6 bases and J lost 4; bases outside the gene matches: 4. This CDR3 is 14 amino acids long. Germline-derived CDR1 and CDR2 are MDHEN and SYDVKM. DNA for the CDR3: TGTGCCAGCAGGTCGGGACAGGGTTACAATGAGCAGTTCTTC. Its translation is CASRSGQGYNEQFF.